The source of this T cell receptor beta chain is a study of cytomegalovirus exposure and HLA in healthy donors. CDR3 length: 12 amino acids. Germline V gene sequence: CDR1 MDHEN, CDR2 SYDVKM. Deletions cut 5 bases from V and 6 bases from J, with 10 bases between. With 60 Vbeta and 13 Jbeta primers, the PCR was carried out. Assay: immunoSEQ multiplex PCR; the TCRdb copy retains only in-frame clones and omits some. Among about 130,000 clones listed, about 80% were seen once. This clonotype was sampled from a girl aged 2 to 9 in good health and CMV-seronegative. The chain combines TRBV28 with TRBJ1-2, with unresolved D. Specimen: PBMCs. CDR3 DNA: TGTGCCAGCAGTGGTAACGGGGATGGCTACACCTTC. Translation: CASSGNGDGYTF.